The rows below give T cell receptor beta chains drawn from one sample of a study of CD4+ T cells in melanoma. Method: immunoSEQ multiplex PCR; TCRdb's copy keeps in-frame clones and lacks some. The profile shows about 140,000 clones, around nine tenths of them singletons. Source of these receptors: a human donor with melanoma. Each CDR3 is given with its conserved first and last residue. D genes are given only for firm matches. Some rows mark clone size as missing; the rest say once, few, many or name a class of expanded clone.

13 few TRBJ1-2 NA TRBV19 TGTGCCAGTAGTATATCCGGTATTAATGGCTACACCTTC CASSISGINGYTF
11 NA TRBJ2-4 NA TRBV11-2 TGTGCCAGCAGCTTAGTAAACATTCAGTACTTC CASSLVNIQYF
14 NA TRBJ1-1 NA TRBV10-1 TGCGCCAGCAGTGACTCTGGGTCACTTACTGAAGCTTTCTTT CASSDSGSLTEAFF
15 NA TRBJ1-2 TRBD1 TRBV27 TGTGCCAGCAGTCCGACGACAGGGGGGAGCTATGGCTACACCTTC CASSPTTGGSYGYTF
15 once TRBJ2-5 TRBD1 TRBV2 TGTGCCAGCAGTGATCGGGGACAGGTCCAAGAGACCCAGTACTTC CASSDRGQVQETQYF
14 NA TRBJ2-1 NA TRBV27 TGTGCCAGCAGTTTCGAGGGGCTGGGTGATGAGCAGTTCTTC CASSFEGLGDEQFF
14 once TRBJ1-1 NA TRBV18 TGTGCCAGCTCATCGATGCGCACCGGGACTGAAGCTTTCTTT CASSSMRTGTEAFF
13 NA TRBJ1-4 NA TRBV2 TGTGCCAGCAGTGAGTTTCTCGGGGAAAAACTGTTTTTT CASSEFLGEKLFF
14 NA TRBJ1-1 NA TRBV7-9 TGTGCCAGCAGCTTAGTTTCTGGGGTGACTGAAGCTTTCTTT CASSLVSGVTEAFF
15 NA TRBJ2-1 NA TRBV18 TGTGCCAGCTCACCAAACAGCCACTCCTACAATGAGCAGTTCTTC CASSPNSHSYNEQFF
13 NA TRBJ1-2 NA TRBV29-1 TGCAGCGTTGAAGATCTGGGTAGGGATGGCTACACCTTC CSVEDLGRDGYTF
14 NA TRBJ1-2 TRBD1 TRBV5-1 TGCGCCAGCAGCCAGGGACAGACCCACTATGGCTACACCTTC CASSQGQTHYGYTF
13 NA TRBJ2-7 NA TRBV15 TGTGCCACCAGCAGAGGGACAGCCTTCCCACAGTACTTC CATSRGTAFPQYF
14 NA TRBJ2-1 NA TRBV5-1 TGCGCCAGCTCTCTGCGAGGGTACAATGAAGAGCAGTTCTTC CASSLRGYNEEQFF
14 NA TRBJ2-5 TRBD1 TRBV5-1 TGCGCCAGCAGCTTTCAGGGGGCATGGGAGACCCAGTACTTC CASSFQGAWETQYF